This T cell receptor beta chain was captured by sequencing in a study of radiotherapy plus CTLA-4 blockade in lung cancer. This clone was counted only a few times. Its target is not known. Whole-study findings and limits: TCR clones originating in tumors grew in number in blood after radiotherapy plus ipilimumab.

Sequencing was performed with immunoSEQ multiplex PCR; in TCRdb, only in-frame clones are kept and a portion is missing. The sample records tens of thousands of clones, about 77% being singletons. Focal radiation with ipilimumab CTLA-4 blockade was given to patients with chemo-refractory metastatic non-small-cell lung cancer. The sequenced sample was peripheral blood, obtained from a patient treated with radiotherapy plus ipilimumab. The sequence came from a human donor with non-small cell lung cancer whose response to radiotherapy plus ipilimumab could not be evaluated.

The CDR3 sequence: CASSRPRGQRYEQYF. The CDR3 DNA reads as TGTGCCAGCAGCAGGCCTCGGGGTCAAAGGTACGAGCAGTACTTC. The V and J genes are TRBV21-1 and TRBJ2-7; the table's D call of TRBD2 was not tested on the DNA. TRBV21-1 is annotated as a pseudogene. This CDR3 is 15 amino acids long.